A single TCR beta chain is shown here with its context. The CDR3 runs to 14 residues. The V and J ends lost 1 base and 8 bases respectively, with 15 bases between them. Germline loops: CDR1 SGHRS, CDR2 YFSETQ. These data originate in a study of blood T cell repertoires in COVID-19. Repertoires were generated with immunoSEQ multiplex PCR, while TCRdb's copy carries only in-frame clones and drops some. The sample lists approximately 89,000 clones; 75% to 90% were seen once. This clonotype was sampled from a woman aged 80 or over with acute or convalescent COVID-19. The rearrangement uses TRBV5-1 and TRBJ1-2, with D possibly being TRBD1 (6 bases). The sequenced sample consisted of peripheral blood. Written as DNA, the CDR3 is TGCGCCAGCAGCTTGACTACAGGGTTTGGAGGCTACACCTTC. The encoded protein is CASSLTTGFGGYTF.